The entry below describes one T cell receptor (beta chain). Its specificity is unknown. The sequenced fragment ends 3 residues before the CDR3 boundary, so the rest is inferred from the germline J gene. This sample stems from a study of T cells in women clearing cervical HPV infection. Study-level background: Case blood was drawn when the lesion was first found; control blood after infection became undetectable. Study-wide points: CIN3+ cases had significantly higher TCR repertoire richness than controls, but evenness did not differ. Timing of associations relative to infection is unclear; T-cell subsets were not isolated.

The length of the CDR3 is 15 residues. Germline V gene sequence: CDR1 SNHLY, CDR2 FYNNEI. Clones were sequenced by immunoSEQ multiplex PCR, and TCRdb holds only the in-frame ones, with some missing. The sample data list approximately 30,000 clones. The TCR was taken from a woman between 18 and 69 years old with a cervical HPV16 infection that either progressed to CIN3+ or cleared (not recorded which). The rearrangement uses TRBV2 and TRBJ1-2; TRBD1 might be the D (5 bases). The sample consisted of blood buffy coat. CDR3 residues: CASSDSRVNLYDYTF. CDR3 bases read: TGTGCCAGCAGCGATTCCAGGGTGAATCTCTACGAC.